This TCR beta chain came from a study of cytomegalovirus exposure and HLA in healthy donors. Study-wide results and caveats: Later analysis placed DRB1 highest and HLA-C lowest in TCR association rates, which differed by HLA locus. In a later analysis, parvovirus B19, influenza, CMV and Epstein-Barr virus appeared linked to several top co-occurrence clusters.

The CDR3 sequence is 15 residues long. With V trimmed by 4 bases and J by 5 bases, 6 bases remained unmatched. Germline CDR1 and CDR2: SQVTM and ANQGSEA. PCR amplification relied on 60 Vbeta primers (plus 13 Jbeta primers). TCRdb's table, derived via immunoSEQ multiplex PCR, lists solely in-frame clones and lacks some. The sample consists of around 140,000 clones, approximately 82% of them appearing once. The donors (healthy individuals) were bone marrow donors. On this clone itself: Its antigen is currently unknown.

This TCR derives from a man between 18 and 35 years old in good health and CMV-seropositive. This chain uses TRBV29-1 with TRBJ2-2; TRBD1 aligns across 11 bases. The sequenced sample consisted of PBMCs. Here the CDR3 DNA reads TGCAGCGTTGGCCGGGACAGGGGGTTAACCGGGGAGCTGTTTTTT. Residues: CSVGRDRGLTGELFF.